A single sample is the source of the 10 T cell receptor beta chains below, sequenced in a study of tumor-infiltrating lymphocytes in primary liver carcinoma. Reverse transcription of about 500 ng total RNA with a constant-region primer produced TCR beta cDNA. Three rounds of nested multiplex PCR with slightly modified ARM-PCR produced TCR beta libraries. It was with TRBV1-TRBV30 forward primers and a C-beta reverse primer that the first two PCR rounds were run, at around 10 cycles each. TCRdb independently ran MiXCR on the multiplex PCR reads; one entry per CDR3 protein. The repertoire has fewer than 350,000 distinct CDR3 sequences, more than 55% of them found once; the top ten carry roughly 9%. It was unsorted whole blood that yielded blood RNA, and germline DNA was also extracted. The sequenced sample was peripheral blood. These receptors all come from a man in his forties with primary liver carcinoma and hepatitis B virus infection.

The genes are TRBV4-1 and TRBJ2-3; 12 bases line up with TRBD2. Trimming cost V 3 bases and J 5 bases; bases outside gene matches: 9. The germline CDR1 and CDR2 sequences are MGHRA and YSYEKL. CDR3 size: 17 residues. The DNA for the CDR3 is TGCGCCAGCAGCCAGGAGACTAGCGGGAGTTATTTAGATACGCAGTATTTT. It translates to CASSQETSGSYLDTQYF.

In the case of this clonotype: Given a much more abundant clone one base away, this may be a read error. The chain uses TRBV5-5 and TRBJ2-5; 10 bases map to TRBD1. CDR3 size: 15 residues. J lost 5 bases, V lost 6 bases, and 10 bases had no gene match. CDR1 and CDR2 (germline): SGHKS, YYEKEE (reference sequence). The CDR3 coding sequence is TGTGCCAGCAAAGGGGACAGGGGAACGGATGAGACCCAGTACTTC. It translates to CASKGDRGTDETQYF.

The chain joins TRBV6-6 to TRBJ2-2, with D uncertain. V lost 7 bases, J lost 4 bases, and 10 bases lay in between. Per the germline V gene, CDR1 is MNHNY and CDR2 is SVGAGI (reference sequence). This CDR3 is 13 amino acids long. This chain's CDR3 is CASTLGATGELFF. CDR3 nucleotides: TGTGCCAGCACCCTAGGAGCCACCGGGGAGCTGTTTTTT.

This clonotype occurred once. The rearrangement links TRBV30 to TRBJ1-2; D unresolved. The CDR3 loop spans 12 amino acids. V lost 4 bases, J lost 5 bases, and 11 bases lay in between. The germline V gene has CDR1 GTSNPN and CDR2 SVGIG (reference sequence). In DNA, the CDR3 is TGTGCCTGGACGGAGAGGTGGTATGGCTACACCTTC. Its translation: CAWTERWYGYTF.

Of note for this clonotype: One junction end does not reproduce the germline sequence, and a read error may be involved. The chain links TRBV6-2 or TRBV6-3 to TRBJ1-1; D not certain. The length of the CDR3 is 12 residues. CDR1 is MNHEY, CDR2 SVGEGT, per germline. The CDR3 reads CAGSYRQRQALF. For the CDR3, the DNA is TGTGCCGGCAGTTACCGACAAAGACAAGCTCTCTTT.

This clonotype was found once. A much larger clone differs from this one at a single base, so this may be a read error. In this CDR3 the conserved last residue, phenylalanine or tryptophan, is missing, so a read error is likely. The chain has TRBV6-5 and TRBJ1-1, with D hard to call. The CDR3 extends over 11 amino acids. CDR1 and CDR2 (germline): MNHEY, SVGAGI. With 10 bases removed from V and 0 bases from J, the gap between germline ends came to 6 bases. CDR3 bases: TGTGCCACCCACGTGAACACTGAAGCTTTCCTT. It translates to CATHVNTEAFL.

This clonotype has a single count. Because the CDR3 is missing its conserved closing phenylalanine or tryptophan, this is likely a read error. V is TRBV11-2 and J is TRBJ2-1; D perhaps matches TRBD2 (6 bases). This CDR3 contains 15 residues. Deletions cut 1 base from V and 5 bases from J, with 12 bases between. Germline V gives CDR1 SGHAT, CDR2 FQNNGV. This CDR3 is CASSLAGGNNNEQFI. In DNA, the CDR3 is TGTGCCAGCAGCTTAGCCGGGGGTAATAACAATGAGCAGTTCATC.

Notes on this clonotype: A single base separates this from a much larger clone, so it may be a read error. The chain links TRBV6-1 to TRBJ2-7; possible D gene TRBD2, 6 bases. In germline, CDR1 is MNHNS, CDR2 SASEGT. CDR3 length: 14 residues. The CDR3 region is CVSSRDFRSYEQYF. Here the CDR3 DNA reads TGTGTCAGCAGCCGGGACTTCCGCTCCTACGAGCAGTACTTC.

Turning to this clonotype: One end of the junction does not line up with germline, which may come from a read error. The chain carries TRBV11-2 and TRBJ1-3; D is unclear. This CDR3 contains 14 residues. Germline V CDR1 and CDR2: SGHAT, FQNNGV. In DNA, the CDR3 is TGTACCAGCAGCTTAGTTCAGGCGGGAAACGCCATATATTTT. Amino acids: CTSSLVQAGNAIYF.

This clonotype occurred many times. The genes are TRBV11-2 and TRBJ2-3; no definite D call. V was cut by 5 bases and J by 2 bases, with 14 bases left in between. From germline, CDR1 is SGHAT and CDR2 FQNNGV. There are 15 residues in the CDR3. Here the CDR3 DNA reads TGTGCCAGCAGCCGACTCGGCGGTAACACAGATACGCAGTATTTT. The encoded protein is CASSRLGGNTDTQYF.